The 24 T cell receptor beta chains given below trace back to one sample, sequenced in a study of CD8 T cells in Susac syndrome. RNA, at about 0.5 to 1 ug, was reverse transcribed with random hexamers. One entry per CDR3 protein, called by TCRdb with MiXCR from the immunoSEQ multiplex PCR reads. The sample carries 100,000 or so distinct CDR3 sequences, 80% to 95% recorded once. The sequencing sample was made of CD4+ T cells from PBMCs. These receptors all come from a human donor in good health.

The rearrangement joins TRBV12-3 or TRBV12-4 to TRBJ1-2; 7 bases fit TRBD1. The V segment lost 7 bases and the J segment 5 bases; nucleotides outside the gene matches: 4. The CDR3 runs 12 residues. CDR3 region: CASTPGQYGYTF. CDR3 coding DNA: TGTGCCAGCACCCCGGGACAGTATGGCTACACCTTC.

J is TRBJ2-1 and V is TRBV6-2 or TRBV6-3; D is ambiguous. Germline CDR1 MNHEY, CDR2 SVGEGT. The V end lost 4 bases, the J end lost 3 bases, and 13 bases lay between the germline ends. There are 15 residues in the CDR3. CDR3 sequence reads: CASSSGGWDYNEQFF. Here the CDR3 DNA reads TGTGCCAGCAGTTCTGGCGGTTGGGACTACAATGAGCAGTTCTTC.

This rearrangement joins TRBV29-1 to TRBJ1-1; TRBD1 is a possible D gene (6 bases). CDR1 is SQVTM and CDR2 is ANQGSEA in the germline V gene. The V end lost 4 bases, the J end lost 2 bases, and 11 bases lay between the germline ends. The CDR3 sequence is 13 residues long. CDR3 in DNA: TGCAGCGTTGCTGGGGGCCCCAACACTGAAGCTTTCTTT. This gives the protein CSVAGGPNTEAFF.

The V gene is TRBV7-3, the J gene TRBJ2-7; the match to TRBD1 covers 9 bases. This CDR3 has 15 residues. The ends lost 0 bases at V and 3 bases at J; junction bases unmatched: 3. CDR1 is SGHTA, CDR2 FQGTGA, per germline. The CDR3 spells CASSLTGTGIYEQYF. CDR3 DNA sequence: TGTGCCAGCAGCTTAACCGGGACAGGGATCTACGAGCAGTACTTC. Full variable domain (rest looked up from reference TRBV7-3 and TRBJ2-7): GAGVSQTPSNKVTEKGKYVELRCDPISGHTALYWYRQSLGQGPEFLIYFQGTGAADDSGLPNDRFFAVRPEGSVSTLKIQRTERGDSAVYLCASSLTGTGIYEQYFGPGTRLTVT.

J is TRBJ2-1 and V is TRBV20-1, with D unclear. Trimming cost V 5 bases and J 2 bases, with 7 bases left between them. Germline CDR1 DFQATT, CDR2 SNEGSKA (reference sequence). There are 12 residues in the CDR3. CDR3 residues: CSALLAYNEQFF. The CDR3 nucleotides are TGCAGTGCTCTTCTAGCCTACAATGAGCAGTTCTTC.

The chain has TRBV29-1 and TRBJ2-7; D gene unclear. Germline V lookup: CDR1 SQVTM, CDR2 ANQGSEA. This CDR3 contains 11 residues. V lost 3 bases and J lost 1, with 4 bases in between. The CDR3 protein is CSVDLSYEQYF. CDR3 DNA: TGCAGCGTTGATCTTTCCTACGAGCAGTACTTC.

The V gene is TRBV10-3, the J gene TRBJ1-2, with 12 bases aligning to TRBD1. The CDR3 consists of 17 residues. The trim removed 5 bases at V and 2 bases at J, leaving 9 bases unmatched. CDR1 and CDR2 from the germline V gene are ENHRY and SYGVKD. CDR3 coding DNA: TGTGCCATCAGTTCTGCCGGGACAGGGGGCGCGAACTATGGCTACACCTTC. It specifies CAISSAGTGGANYGYTF.

V usage is TRBV24-1 and J usage is TRBJ2-5; possibly TRBD1 for D (6 bases). There are 15 residues in the CDR3. Germline V gene sequence: CDR1 KGHDR, CDR2 SFDVKD. V lost 4 bases to trimming and J lost 5 bases, with 16 bases between them. The chain's CDR3 is CATSDARGIRETQYF. The CDR3 DNA reads TGTGCCACCAGTGACGCCAGGGGTATTCGGGAGACCCAGTACTTC.

The chain has TRBV20-1 and TRBJ2-2, with D tentatively TRBD1 (6 bases). The germline V gene encodes CDR1 DFQATT and CDR2 SNEGSKA (reference sequence). V was trimmed by 4 bases and J by 0 bases, leaving 15 bases between them. There are 16 residues in the CDR3. The CDR3 protein is CSAIPQGHANTGELFF. CDR3 coding DNA: TGCAGTGCTATTCCACAGGGCCACGCGAACACCGGGGAGCTGTTTTTT.

This chain uses TRBV3-1 with TRBJ2-1; D is unclear. Germline CDR1 is LGHDT and CDR2 is YNNKEL (reference sequence). V lost 4 bases to trimming and J lost 1 base, with 17 bases between them. The CDR3 runs to 17 residues. In nucleotides, the CDR3 is TGTGCCAGCAGCCCCCCCACAATAGGATCGTCCTACAATGAGCAGTTCTTC. It yields the protein CASSPPTIGSSYNEQFF.

This chain connects TRBV28 to TRBJ1-1, with TRBD1 as a possible D gene (5 bases). V was cut by 5 bases and J by 6 bases, with 16 bases left in between. The CDR3 is made up of 14 amino acids. CDR1 MDHEN and CDR2 SYDVKM come from the germline V gene. The CDR3 DNA sequence: TGTGCCAGCAGTCTTGGGGGGGGGTCTCCTGAAGCTTTCTTT. Its translation is CASSLGGGSPEAFF.

The rearrangement links TRBV6-2 or TRBV6-3 to TRBJ2-1, with D perhaps TRBD2 (5 bases). The CDR3 sequence is 17 residues long. V was trimmed by 2 bases and J by 1 base, leaving 15 bases between them. Germline CDR1 and CDR2: MNHEY and SVGEGT. The DNA of the CDR3 is TGTGCCAGCAGTTACAACCGCGGGTCCATTTCCTACAATGAGCAGTTCTTC. This translates into CASSYNRGSISYNEQFF.

The chain recombines TRBV30 with TRBJ2-1; weak D call: TRBD1 (6 bases). V lost 0 bases and J lost 12, with 12 bases in between. The CDR3 spans 12 residues. Germline V gives CDR1 GTSNPN, CDR2 SVGIG (reference sequence). CDR3 region: CAWSVRQGRQFF. In DNA, the CDR3 is TGTGCCTGGAGTGTACGCCAGGGGCGGCAGTTCTTC.

V and J are TRBV6-5 and TRBJ1-6; TRBD1 is a possible D gene (6 bases). The CDR3 has 15 residues. Per the germline V gene, CDR1 is MNHEY and CDR2 is SVGAGI. The V end was cut by 7 bases, the J end by 7 bases, with 17 bases between. The CDR3 nucleotides are TGTGCCAGCACCCCGGGGGGGGCGATGAATTCACCCCTCCACTTT. Residues: CASTPGGAMNSPLHF.

J is TRBJ1-1 and V is TRBV23-1; D is possibly TRBD1 (6 bases). TRBV23-1 belongs to the ORF category, with a function that is uncertain. With 8 bases removed from V and 6 bases from J, the gap between germline ends came to 19 bases. This CDR3 contains 14 residues. CDR3 loop: CASLFRGGRPEAFF. The CDR3 region has the DNA TGCGCCAGCCTCTTTAGGGGGGGGAGGCCTGAAGCTTTCTTT.

V is TRBV5-4 and J is TRBJ2-1, with 9 bases aligning to TRBD2. The CDR3 length is 16 residues. Germline V gene data show CDR1 as SGHNT and CDR2 as YYREEE (reference sequence). Trimming removed 4 bases from V and 10 bases from J; junction bases left unmatched: 15. The CDR3 protein is CASSPPGRGGAGEQFF. The CDR3, as DNA: TGTGCCAGCAGCCCCCCTGGGCGCGGGGGGGCGGGAGAGCAGTTCTTC.

The V and J genes are TRBV4-1 and TRBJ2-7; TRBD2 might be the D (6 bases). The CDR3 sequence is 15 residues long. The V gene lost 3 bases and the J gene lost 0 bases, with 12 bases spanning the gap. Germline V gene sequence: CDR1 MGHRA, CDR2 YSYEKL. The DNA of the CDR3 is TGCGCCAGCAGCCACCTGACGGGGGACTCCTACGAGCAGTACTTC. This gives the protein CASSHLTGDSYEQYF.

This chain uses TRBV3-1 with TRBJ2-7; D is unresolved. This CDR3 has 14 amino acids. With 1 base removed from V and 3 bases from J, the gap between germline ends came to 10 bases. The germline V gene has CDR1 LGHDT and CDR2 YNNKEL (reference sequence). The CDR3 DNA reads TGTGCCAGCAGCCAAGGATCGGCGGTCTACGAGCAGTACTTC. Translated, it gives CASSQGSAVYEQYF.

The rearrangement joins TRBV12-5 to TRBJ2-7, with D possibly being TRBD1 (7 bases). CDR3 length: 14 amino acids. Germline CDR1 reads LGHNT; CDR2 reads FRNRAP. Trimming shortened V by 8 bases and J by 0 bases, and 14 bases separated the two germline ends. CDR3 bases: TGTGCTAGTTCTCCAGGGGGGAACTCCTACGAGCAGTACTTC. Translated: CASSPGGNSYEQYF.

The CDR3 region has the DNA TGTGCCAGCAGTCTCTTAGCGGGGGGGAGGATTAGTGATACGCAGTATTTT. Encoded protein: CASSLLAGGRISDTQYF. V is TRBV6-1 and J is TRBJ2-3, with 11 bases identical to TRBD2. V lost 5 bases and J lost 6; bases outside the gene matches: 13. The germline V gene has CDR1 MNHNS and CDR2 SASEGT. The CDR3 has 17 residues.

The CDR3 nucleotides read TGTGCCAGCAGTTTATCCGTAGTGGGGAGACAGGGCTTGAATCAGCCCCAGCATTTT. Its translation: CASSLSVVGRQGLNQPQHF. This rearrangement joins TRBV28 to TRBJ1-5, with 7 bases identical to TRBD1. CDR3 size: 19 residues. Unmatched junction bases numbered 16, after V lost 1 base and J lost 4 bases. The germline CDR1 and CDR2 sequences are MDHEN and SYDVKM.

The chain has TRBV2 and TRBJ2-3, with D perhaps matching TRBD2 (5 bases). In germline, CDR1 is SNHLY, CDR2 FYNNEI. The CDR3 spans 13 residues. CDR3 DNA: TGTGCAGGCGAGCGGAGCCGCACAGATACGCAGTATTTT. This codes for CAGERSRTDTQYF.

The genes are TRBV9 and TRBJ2-7; D gene ambiguous. Germline CDR1 and CDR2: SGDLS and YYNGEE. The CDR3 sequence is 13 residues long. Deletions cut 0 bases from V and 4 bases from J, with 8 bases between. The CDR3 protein is CASSVDGQYEQYF. In DNA, the CDR3 is TGTGCCAGCAGCGTAGACGGGCAGTACGAGCAGTACTTC. Based on the CDR3 plus reference TRBV9 and TRBJ2-7, the full variable domain is DSGVTQTPKHLITATGQRVTLRCSPRSGDLSVYWYQQSLDQGLQFLIQYYNGEERAKGNILERFSAQQFPDLHSELNLSSLELGDSALYFCASSVDGQYEQYFGPGTRLTVT.

The CDR3 sequence is CASSDPGQGAETQYF. In DNA, the CDR3 is TGTGCCAGCAGCGATCCGGGACAGGGGGCGGAGACCCAGTACTTC. This chain uses TRBV7-2 with TRBJ2-5; 12 bases agree with TRBD1. The CDR3 extends over 15 amino acids. Germline CDR1 SGHTA, CDR2 FQGNSA. The V segment lost 5 bases and the J segment 5 bases; nucleotides outside the gene matches: 6.